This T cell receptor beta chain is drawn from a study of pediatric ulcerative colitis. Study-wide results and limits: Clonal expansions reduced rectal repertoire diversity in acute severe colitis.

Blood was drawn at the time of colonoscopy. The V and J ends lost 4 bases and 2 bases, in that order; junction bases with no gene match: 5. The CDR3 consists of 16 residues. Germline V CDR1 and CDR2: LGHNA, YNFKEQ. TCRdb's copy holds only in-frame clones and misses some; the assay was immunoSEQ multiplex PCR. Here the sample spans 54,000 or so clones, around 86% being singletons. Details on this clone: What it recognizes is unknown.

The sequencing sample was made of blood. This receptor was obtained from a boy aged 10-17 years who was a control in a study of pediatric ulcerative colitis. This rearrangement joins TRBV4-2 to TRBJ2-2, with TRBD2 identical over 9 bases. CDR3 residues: CASSPGLATNTGELFF. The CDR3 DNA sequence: TGTGCCAGCAGCCCCGGACTAGCGACTAACACCGGGGAGCTGTTTTTT.